These 30 T cell receptor beta chains originate from one sample sequenced in a study of T cells in Graves' hyperthyroidism and ophthalmopathy. TCR beta CDR3 sequences were amplified from RNA transcripts. The study used the HTBI primer set for a first-round RT-PCR of the TCR CDR3. One entry per CDR3 protein results from TCRdb running MiXCR on the multiplex PCR reads. The repertoire consists of nearly 750,000 distinct CDR3 sequences, with 35% occurring once and the leading ten covering less than 40%. Input material: blood. Receptors originate from a woman between 40 and 55 years old with Graves' hyperthyroidism.

This sequence joins TRBV7-9 and TRBJ1-2; no definite D call. Trimming shortened V by 5 bases and J by 4 bases, and 20 bases separated the two germline ends. Germline CDR1 is SEHNR and CDR2 is FQNEAQ (reference sequence). This CDR3 has 16 residues. The DNA for the CDR3 is TGTGCCAGCAGCCACCCCTTCGAGGAATACTCCTATGGCTACACCTTC. It yields the protein CASSHPFEEYSYGYTF.

V usage is TRBV13 and J usage is TRBJ2-5; 11 nucleotides agree with TRBD1. Germline CDR1 reads PRHDT; CDR2 reads FYEKMQ (reference sequence). CDR3 length equals 15 residues. With 6 bases clipped from V and 4 bases from J, the junction kept 7 bases outside the gene matches. CDR3 sequence: CASRPRTGGRETQYF. For the CDR3, the DNA is TGTGCCAGCAGACCCCGGACAGGGGGCCGAGAGACCCAGTACTTC.

As regards this clonotype: Being one base from a much bigger clone, this may be a read error. The chain links TRBV7-9 to TRBJ1-6; D not certain. With 5 bases removed from V and 8 bases from J, the gap between germline ends came to 13 bases. The CDR3 is 14 residues long. Looked up from germline, CDR1 is SEHNR and CDR2 is FQNEAQ (reference sequence). CDR3 sequence (DNA): TGTGCCAGCAGCCCGGGCCCGTATGATTCACCCCTCCACTTT. Protein product: CASSPGPYDSPLHF.

The gene calls are TRBV7-2 and TRBJ2-7, with 7 bases fitting TRBD1. The CDR3 loop spans 19 amino acids. The ends lost 0 bases at V and 4 bases at J; junction bases unmatched: 18. Germline V gene lookup returns CDR1 SGHTA and CDR2 FQGNSA. The CDR3 DNA reads TGTGCCAGCAGCTTAGCAAGGGACAGCTCACCACGGACGGCGTACGAGCAGTACTTC. This encodes CASSLARDSSPRTAYEQYF.

The V gene is TRBV12-3 or TRBV12-4, the J gene TRBJ2-7, with TRBD2 matching 10 bases. J was trimmed by 4 bases and V by 4 bases; bases with no gene match: 16. CDR3 length: 18 amino acids. This chain's CDR3 is CASSYGPSGRARSYEQYF. The CDR3 coding sequence is TGTGCCAGCAGTTACGGGCCAAGCGGGAGGGCCAGAAGTTACGAGCAGTACTTC.

In its sample, this clonotype was seen many times. The chain employs TRBV6-5 and TRBJ1-5, with D unresolved. V lost 7 bases, J lost 0 bases, and 4 bases lay in between. The V gene's germline CDR1 is MNHEY and CDR2 SVGAGI. The CDR3 is 12 amino acids. CDR3 amino acids: CASTYSNQPQHF. In DNA form, the CDR3 reads TGTGCCAGCACGTATAGCAATCAGCCCCAGCATTTT.

The chain is built from TRBV7-2 and TRBJ2-7; D is unresolved. The CDR3 extends over 12 amino acids. V lost 5 bases and J 4 bases, leaving 9 bases between the germline ends. Germline V gene sequence: CDR1 SGHTA, CDR2 FQGNSA. The CDR3 reads CASSILSYEQYF. The CDR3 DNA is TGTGCCAGCAGCATCCTTTCTTACGAGCAGTACTTC. The full variable domain, in which reference TRBV7-2 and TRBJ2-7 provide the parts outside the CDR3, is GAGVSQSPSNKVTEKGKDVELRCDPISGHTALYWYRQSLGQGLEFLIYFQGNSAPDKSGLPSDRFSAERTGGSVSTLTIQRTQQEDSAVYLCASSILSYEQYFGPGTRLTVT.

This clonotype has a handful of counts. V usage is TRBV5-6 and J usage is TRBJ2-7, with D maybe TRBD1 (6 bases). V dropped 4 bases and J dropped 3 bases, with 17 bases sitting between them. CDR3 length equals 15 residues. The germline gives CDR1 SGHDT, CDR2 YYEEEE. The CDR3 sequence is CASSPVDSDHYEQYF. The CDR3 nucleotides read TGTGCCAGCAGCCCGGTGGACAGCGACCACTACGAGCAGTACTTC.

The chain has TRBV2 and TRBJ2-3, with D perhaps being TRBD1 or TRBD2 (6 bases each). There are 16 residues in the CDR3. Looked up from germline, CDR1 is SNHLY and CDR2 is FYNNEI. Trimming cost V 4 bases and J 5 bases, with 19 bases left between them. CDR3 loop: CASSVIGGANGDTQYF. The CDR3 DNA is TGTGCCAGCAGTGTGATCGGGGGCGCGAACGGAGATACGCAGTATTTT.

There are many counts of this clonotype. CDR3 in DNA: TGTGCCAGCAGCTTGTTACAGGGGGCGTCCTACGAGCAGTACTTC. The encoded protein is CASSLLQGASYEQYF. V is TRBV7-2 and J is TRBJ2-7; 9 bases align to TRBD1. Germline V gene data show CDR1 as SGHTA and CDR2 as FQGNSA. CDR3 length: 15 amino acids. V shed 3 bases, J shed 1 base, and the junction held 4 bases outside the gene matches.

The V call is TRBV25-1, the J call TRBJ1-3; D is unresolved. CDR1 MGHDK and CDR2 SYGVNS come from the germline V gene. This CDR3 is 15 amino acids long. The germline V and J ends were trimmed by 8 bases and 4 bases, with 18 bases remaining between them. The CDR3 DNA sequence: TGTGCCAGCTCCCCAGCGACTCATGGCGGAAACACCATATATTTT. Its translation: CASSPATHGGNTIYF.

In regard to this clonotype: Relative to the germline gene, one junction end is altered; a read error may explain this. The V and J genes are TRBV20-1 and TRBJ2-7; D uncertain. CDR3 length: 15 amino acids. The germline gives CDR1 DFQATT, CDR2 SNEGSKA (reference sequence). The CDR3 nucleotides read TGCAGTGCTTACGACCGCATCGGAGTATCCTACGAGAAGTACTTC. It encodes CSAYDRIGVSYEKYF.

The chain employs TRBV29-1 and TRBJ2-3; the D gene is possibly TRBD1 (5 bases). CDR3 length equals 14 residues. Trimming left V 2 bases short and J 2 bases short, with 11 bases between. In germline, CDR1 is SQVTM, CDR2 ANQGSEA. This CDR3 is CSVESAGITDTQYF. Here the CDR3 DNA reads TGCAGCGTTGAATCGGCAGGGATCACAGATACGCAGTATTTT.

This clonotype was observed a handful of times. The chain employs TRBV4-1 and TRBJ1-2; no definite D call. Germline assignment: CDR1 MGHRA and CDR2 YSYEKL. The CDR3 has 13 residues. V lost 1 base and J lost 4, with 7 bases in between. CDR3 nucleotides: TGCGCCAGCAGCCAAGGACGGATCTATGGCTACACCTTC. This translates into CASSQGRIYGYTF.

This chain joins TRBV6-2 or TRBV6-3 and TRBJ1-2, with a tentative D call TRBD1 (5 bases). CDR1 and CDR2 (germline): MNHEY, SVGEGT. CDR3 length: 12 residues. V was trimmed by 8 bases and J by 5 bases, leaving 12 bases between them. The CDR3 DNA follows: TGTGCCAGCCGGGACCGAATATATGGCTACACCTTC. Its translation is CASRDRIYGYTF.

This clonotype was seen only once. The chain carries TRBV10-3 and TRBJ2-7; D possibly matches TRBD1 or TRBD2 (5 bases each). In germline, CDR1 is ENHRY, CDR2 SYGVKD. V lost 11 bases and J 7 bases, leaving 12 bases between the germline ends. The CDR3 is made up of 10 amino acids. CDR3 DNA sequence: TGTGCCGTTCGGGGCAATGAGCAGTACTTC. As protein: CAVRGNEQYF.

The chain is built from TRBV5-1 and TRBJ1-5, with unresolved D. Trimming left V 4 bases short and J 5 bases short, with 13 bases between. Germline V lookup: CDR1 SGHRS, CDR2 YFSETQ. The CDR3 is 14 amino acids. CDR3 protein: CASSLDGMDQPQHF. CDR3 coding DNA: TGCGCCAGCAGCCTGGACGGTATGGATCAGCCCCAGCATTTT.

This clonotype has just a few counts. The CDR3 nucleotides read TGCGCCAGCAGCCAAGAATGGGGAGTCGAGCAGTACTTC. Its protein product is CASSQEWGVEQYF. The genes are TRBV4-3 and TRBJ2-7, with D perhaps matching TRBD2 (5 bases). The CDR3 covers 13 residues. Germline V gene sequence: CDR1 LGHNA, CDR2 YSLEER. Trimming took 0 bases from V and 6 from J, leaving 9 bases between them.

The chain couples TRBV20-1 to TRBJ1-3; possible D gene TRBD1, 6 bases. Trimming shortened V by 3 bases and J by 0 bases, and 15 bases separated the two germline ends. There are 16 residues in the CDR3. Germline CDR1 is DFQATT and CDR2 is SNEGSKA (reference sequence). CDR3 residues: CSASRGGLYSGNTIYF. The CDR3 region has the DNA TGCAGTGCTAGTAGGGGGGGACTTTACTCTGGAAACACCATATATTTT.

This clonotype was detected only a few times. This chain joins TRBV4-1 and TRBJ2-7, with 7 positions matching TRBD1. The V gene's germline CDR1 is MGHRA and CDR2 YSYEKL. The CDR3 has 16 residues. V was pared by 4 bases and J by 2 bases, with 11 bases of the junction left unmatched. The chain's CDR3 is CASSLAATGPTYEQYF. The CDR3, as DNA: TGCGCCAGCAGCCTCGCAGCGACAGGGCCCACCTACGAGCAGTACTTC.

The chain has TRBV15 and TRBJ1-1, with D perhaps TRBD1 (5 bases). The CDR3 runs to 13 residues. Trimming took off 6 bases at V and 4 bases at J, with 12 bases between the two ends. Germline-derived CDR1 and CDR2 are LNHNV and YYDKDF (reference sequence). CDR3: CATRARVGTEAFF. The CDR3 nucleotides are TGTGCCACCAGGGCCAGGGTTGGCACTGAAGCTTTCTTT.

This clonotype was recorded at least ten times. V is TRBV20-1 and J is TRBJ2-7; 12 positions match TRBD2. The CDR3 is made up of 12 amino acids. The germline gives CDR1 DFQATT, CDR2 SNEGSKA (reference sequence). Here the CDR3 reads CSGLAGSYEQYF. The CDR3 DNA reads as TGCAGCGGACTAGCGGGGTCCTACGAGCAGTACTTC.

This clonotype was seen repeatedly, ten times or more. As DNA, the CDR3 is TGTGCCAGCAGTTTGGGGCAGGGGGCTCGCGAGCAGTACTTC. This encodes CASSLGQGAREQYF. The J gene is TRBJ2-7, the V gene TRBV12-3 or TRBV12-4; the match to TRBD1 covers 8 bases. V dropped 3 bases and J dropped 6; count of bases not matched to a gene: 7. CDR3 size: 14 residues.

This clonotype was seen just once. The CDR3 ends on some other residue instead of the conserved phenylalanine or tryptophan, so this is likely a read error. The chain uses TRBV19 and TRBJ1-1; D unclear. Germline V gives CDR1 LNHDA, CDR2 SQIVND (reference sequence). This CDR3 is 14 amino acids long. V dropped 5 bases and J dropped 5 bases, with 15 bases sitting between them. CDR3 nucleotide sequence: TGTGCCAGTAGTGCAAGATGGCCTAGAACTGAAGCTTTCTCT. It specifies CASSARWPRTEAFS.

This clonotype has at least ten counts. V usage is TRBV29-1 and J usage is TRBJ1-1, with D possibly TRBD1 on 6 matching bases. This CDR3 is built from 10 residues. Trimming shortened V by 3 bases and J by 8 bases, and 7 bases separated the two germline ends. CDR1 SQVTM and CDR2 ANQGSEA come from the germline V gene. The CDR3 DNA follows: TGCAGCGTTGAGGGGACAGAAGCTTTCTTT. The encoded protein is CSVEGTEAFF.

This clonotype was counted a few times. V gene TRBV11-2 combines with J gene TRBJ2-2; 7 bases align to TRBD1. The V and J ends lost 3 bases and 8 bases, in that order; junction bases with no gene match: 6. The CDR3 contains 14 residues. Germline CDR1 is SGHAT and CDR2 is FQNNGV. Written as DNA, the CDR3 is TGTGCCAGCAGCTTTCGAGGGGGCGAGGGGGAGCTGTTTTTT. As protein: CASSFRGGEGELFF.

The chain couples TRBV7-2 to TRBJ2-3, with 9 bases lining up with TRBD2. J gave up 5 bases and V 4 bases, and 4 bases lay outside the gene matches. The CDR3 sequence is 14 residues long. The germline CDR1 and CDR2 sequences are SGHTA and FQGNSA. The CDR3 loop is CASSSLLAGDTQYF. As DNA, the CDR3 is TGTGCCAGCAGCTCATTACTAGCGGGAGATACGCAGTATTTT.

CDR3 region: CASSYAGDRAEAFF. In DNA form, the CDR3 reads TGTGCCAGCAGTTACGCGGGGGACAGGGCTGAAGCTTTCTTT. V gene TRBV6-1 combines with J gene TRBJ1-1, with 9 bases aligning to TRBD1. The germline CDR1 and CDR2 sequences are MNHNS and SASEGT. The CDR3 runs to 14 residues. Unmatched junction bases numbered 7, after V lost 5 bases and J lost 6 bases.

This clonotype has only a few counts. The chain has TRBV9 and TRBJ1-2; D possibly corresponds to TRBD1 (5 bases). Germline values: CDR1 SGDLS, CDR2 YYNGEE. V lost 0 bases and J lost 3, with 15 bases in between. The CDR3 extends over 16 amino acids. The CDR3 DNA is TGTGCCAGCAGCGTAGGGGGCCCCGGAGCGGACTATGGCTACACCTTC. Translating it yields CASSVGGPGADYGYTF.

The rearrangement joins TRBV19 to TRBJ1-5, with TRBD1 identical over 7 bases. The CDR3 is 16 residues long. J lost 7 bases, V lost 4 bases, and 13 bases had no gene match. Germline CDR1 is LNHDA and CDR2 is SQIVND (reference sequence). The CDR3 DNA reads as TGTGCCAGTAGTAGGGATAAAACAGGGGACGGGCAGCCCCAGCATTTT. It yields the protein CASSRDKTGDGQPQHF.